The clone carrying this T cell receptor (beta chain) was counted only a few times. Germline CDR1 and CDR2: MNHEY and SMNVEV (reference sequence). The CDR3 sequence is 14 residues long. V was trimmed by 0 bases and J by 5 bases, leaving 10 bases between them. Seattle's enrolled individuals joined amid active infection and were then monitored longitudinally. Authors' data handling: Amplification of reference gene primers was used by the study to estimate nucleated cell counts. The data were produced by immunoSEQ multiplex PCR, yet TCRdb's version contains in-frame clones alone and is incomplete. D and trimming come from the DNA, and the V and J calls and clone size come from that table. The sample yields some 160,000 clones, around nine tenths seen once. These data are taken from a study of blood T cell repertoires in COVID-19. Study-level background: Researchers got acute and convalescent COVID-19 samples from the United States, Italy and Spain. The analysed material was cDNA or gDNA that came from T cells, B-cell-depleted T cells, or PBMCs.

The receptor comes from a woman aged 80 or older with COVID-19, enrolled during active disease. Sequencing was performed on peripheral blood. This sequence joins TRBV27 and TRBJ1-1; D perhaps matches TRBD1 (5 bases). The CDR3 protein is CASSLSAGGTEAFF. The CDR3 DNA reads TGTGCCAGCAGTTTATCGGCCGGGGGAACTGAAGCTTTCTTT.